Below are 5 T cell receptor beta chains sequenced from a single sample in a study of T cell changes during pregnancy in multiple sclerosis. Here immunoSEQ multiplex PCR was the method, and the copy in TCRdb shows in-frame clones only, minus some. The table includes over 70,000 clones, about 93% detected once. Specimen: peripheral blood, collected in the first trimester of pregnancy. The source is a female donor with multiple sclerosis, enrolled in a pregnancy study.

J is TRBJ2-5 and V is TRBV6-4, with 9 bases fitting TRBD2. This CDR3 region has 15 residues. The germline V gene has CDR1 MRHNA and CDR2 SNTAGT. Trimming removed 5 bases from V and 1 base from J; junction bases left unmatched: 5. CDR3 sequence: CASSFQAGGQETQYF. The DNA of the CDR3 is TGTGCCAGCAGTTTTCAAGCGGGGGGCCAAGAGACCCAGTACTTC.

This rearrangement joins TRBV5-6 to TRBJ1-1, with 7 bases that match TRBD1. The junction had 4 bases not matched to a gene; V was cut back by 4 bases and J by 4 bases. The germline V gene has CDR1 SGHDT and CDR2 YYEEEE. The length of the CDR3 is 13 residues. The CDR3 reads CASSVSGGTEAFF. Here the CDR3 DNA reads TGTGCCAGCAGCGTATCAGGGGGCACTGAAGCTTTCTTT.

The V and J genes are TRBV2 and TRBJ2-1; 8 positions match TRBD2. CDR3 size: 14 residues. Germline V gene data show CDR1 as SNHLY and CDR2 as FYNNEI. V trimming: 7 bases; J trimming: 8 bases; junction bases outside the gene matches: 10. The CDR3 loop is CASTLTGAGDEQFF. CDR3 nucleotides: TGTGCCAGCACCCTAACCGGAGCGGGGGATGAGCAGTTCTTC.

The chain links TRBV7-9 to TRBJ2-2; 10 nucleotides agree with TRBD1. Per germline, CDR1 SEHNR and CDR2 FQNEAQ (reference sequence). V shed 5 bases and J 4 bases; nucleotides not matched to a gene: 10. This CDR3 has 17 residues. Here the CDR3 DNA reads TGTGCCAGCAGCCTCACCAGGGGACAGGGGAGCACCGGGGAGCTGTTTTTT. Amino acids: CASSLTRGQGSTGELFF.

CDR3 amino acids: CASSSTGEQPQHF. The CDR3, as DNA: TGTGCCAGCAGCTCGACAGGGGAACAGCCCCAGCATTTT. V is TRBV27 and J is TRBJ1-5; TRBD1 matches 8 bases. J gave up 7 bases and V 6 bases, and 5 bases lay outside the gene matches. The V gene's germline CDR1 is MNHEY and CDR2 SMNVEV (reference sequence). The CDR3 covers 13 residues.